Each of the 26 T cell receptor beta chains below was sequenced from the same sample in a study of T-cell reconstitution after alpha-beta-depleted transplantation in children. Unique molecular identifiers tagged the TCRbeta library. TCRdb re-analysed the PCR reads in MiXCR, keeping a single row per CDR3 protein. The sample has about 300,000 distinct CDR3 sequences; roughly 9.1% are singletons. Sequencing used PBMCs, obtained before TCRalphabeta/CD19-depleted stem cell transplant. The origin of the receptors is a boy in the first two years of life with acute myeloid leukemia, due to receive a stem cell transplant.

This clonotype has ten or more counts. The chain employs TRBV18 and TRBJ2-7, with 7 positions matching TRBD1. Germline assignment: CDR1 KGHSH and CDR2 LQKENI. V was pared by 4 bases and J by 4 bases, with 10 bases of the junction left unmatched. The CDR3 runs to 15 residues. In DNA form, the CDR3 reads TGTGCCAGCTCACGGCCCGGGACAGCGCCTTACGAGCAGTACTTC. Amino acid sequence: CASSRPGTAPYEQYF.

Comment on this clonotype: This clone may be a read error of a much larger clone one base away. J is TRBJ2-1 and V is TRBV10-3; D might be TRBD1 (5 bases). Germline CDR1 and CDR2: ENHRY and SYGVKD. The CDR3 sequence is 15 residues long. The germline V and J ends were trimmed by 6 bases and 2 bases, with 14 bases remaining between them. This CDR3 reads CAIRLGRDPYNEQFF. The CDR3 nucleotides are TGTGCCATCAGGCTCGGCAGGGATCCCTACAATGAGCAGTTCTTC.

CDR3 coding DNA: TGCAGTGCTAGAGCCACTGGGGGGAGCACAGATACGCAGTATTTT. Translated, it gives CSARATGGSTDTQYF. The genes are TRBV20-1 and TRBJ2-3; maybe TRBD2 (6 bases). The CDR3 is 15 amino acids. CDR1 is DFQATT and CDR2 is SNEGSKA in the germline V gene (reference sequence). Trimming left V 1 base short and J 0 bases short, with 11 bases between.

This clonotype appeared a few times. The rearrangement uses TRBV7-6 and TRBJ2-2; 13 positions match TRBD2. V gave up 5 bases and J gave up 0 bases; unmatched junction bases: 3. Germline CDR1 reads SGHVS; CDR2 reads FNYEAQ. The CDR3 spans 17 residues. The DNA for the CDR3 is TGTGCCAGCAGCGTGACTAGCGGGGGGCCGAACACCGGGGAGCTGTTTTTT. Translating it yields CASSVTSGGPNTGELFF. The full variable domain, completed using reference TRBV7-6 and TRBJ2-2, is GAGVSQSPRYKVTKRGQDVALRCDPISGHVSLYWYRQALGQGPEFLTYFNYEAQQDKSGLPNDRFSAERPEGSISTLTIQRTEQRDSAMYRCASSVTSGGPNTGELFFGEGSRLTVL.

This clonotype was observed at least ten times. The chain joins TRBV20-1 to TRBJ1-2; a possible D gene is TRBD1 (5 bases). Trimming took off 2 bases at V and 7 bases at J, with 17 bases between the two ends. The CDR3 extends over 14 amino acids. From germline, CDR1 is DFQATT and CDR2 SNEGSKA (reference sequence). CDR3 nucleotide sequence: TGCAGTGCTAGATCCTCGTGGGGGGAGGGTGGCTACACCTTC. Translated, it gives CSARSSWGEGGYTF.

This clonotype occurred many times. The chain joins TRBV7-2 to TRBJ2-1; 8 bases fit TRBD2. Losses at the gene ends were 0 bases for V and 5 bases for J; bases not matched to a gene: 12. Per the germline V gene, CDR1 is SGHTA and CDR2 is FQGNSA. This CDR3 contains 18 residues. The CDR3 reads CASSLAFVQRGTDNEQFF. CDR3 nucleotide sequence: TGTGCCAGCAGCTTAGCGTTTGTGCAGCGGGGGACCGACAATGAGCAGTTCTTC.

Many counts were recorded for this clonotype. V is TRBV7-9 and J is TRBJ2-1, with 11 bases matching TRBD1. The CDR3 has 14 amino acids. Germline CDR1 SEHNR, CDR2 FQNEAQ (reference sequence). Trimming at V came to 4 bases and at J to 8 bases, leaving 4 bases not matched to a gene. In nucleotides, the CDR3 is TGTGCCAGCAGCTCCCGGGACAGGGGGTATGAGCAGTTCTTC. Encoded protein: CASSSRDRGYEQFF.

The chain has TRBV3-1 and TRBJ2-5, with TRBD2 as a possible D gene (6 bases). This CDR3 spans 15 amino acids. V dropped 6 bases and J dropped 4 bases, with 18 bases sitting between them. Germline-derived CDR1 and CDR2 are LGHDT and YNNKEL (reference sequence). The CDR3 is CASRDPGTPRETQYF. DNA of the CDR3: TGTGCCAGCAGGGACCCCGGGACTCCTAGAGAGACCCAGTACTTC.

The V call is TRBV20-1, the J call TRBJ2-3; 8 bases fit TRBD2. There are 15 residues in the CDR3. The trim removed 8 bases at V and 3 bases at J, leaving 13 bases unmatched. The germline gives CDR1 DFQATT, CDR2 SNEGSKA (reference sequence). CDR3 nucleotide sequence: TGCAGTACCGCCAAGGGACTAGGGTCTACAGATACGCAGTATTTT. Translating gives CSTAKGLGSTDTQYF.

There are a few counts of this clonotype. V is TRBV15 and J is TRBJ1-1; TRBD1 aligns across 7 bases. The CDR3 sequence is 18 residues long. The V segment lost 0 bases and the J segment 1 base; nucleotides outside the gene matches: 11. Germline lookup yields CDR1 LNHNV and CDR2 YYDKDF (reference sequence). The CDR3 coding sequence is TGTGCCACCAGCAGAGATCTCGACAGGGCAGGGAGGAACACTGAAGCTTTCTTT. As protein: CATSRDLDRAGRNTEAFF.

The CDR3: CAMSLATYPGTSYGYTF. CDR3 in DNA: TGTGCCATGAGCTTGGCTACCTACCCCGGGACAAGCTATGGCTACACCTTC. The rearrangement joins TRBV5-3 to TRBJ1-2, with D possibly being TRBD1 (6 bases). TRBV5-3 is designated an ORF whose function remains uncertain. V gave up 9 bases and J gave up 4 bases, with 28 bases separating them. The CDR3 is 17 amino acids.

This clonotype was picked up many times. The CDR3 DNA reads as TGTGCCAGCAGCAAAGTACTAGCGGGAGGGCCTGAAGAGCAGTACTTC. This codes for CASSKVLAGGPEEQYF. This chain joins TRBV21-1 and TRBJ2-7; the D call in the table, TRBD2, was not verified against the DNA. TRBV21-1 is a documented pseudogene. This CDR3 is built from 16 residues.

Here the CDR3 reads CASSSTGREQYF. The CDR3 coding sequence is TGTGCCAGCAGTTCGACAGGGCGCGAGCAGTACTTC. The genes are TRBV6-5 and TRBJ2-7, with 7 bases fitting TRBD1. V lost 4 bases and J lost 6; bases outside the gene matches: 3. CDR3 length: 12 amino acids. The V gene's germline CDR1 is MNHEY and CDR2 SVGAGI.

This clonotype was counted only a few times. The chain uses TRBV7-2 and TRBJ2-7, with 7 bases lining up with TRBD2. Trimming took 1 base from V and 2 from J; bases not matched to a gene: 8. In germline, CDR1 is SGHTA, CDR2 FQGNSA. This CDR3 is built from 16 residues. CDR3 residues: CASSLVSVAGAYEQYF. As DNA, the CDR3 is TGTGCCAGCAGCTTAGTGTCTGTGGCGGGGGCCTACGAGCAGTACTTC.

This clonotype was found a few times. This chain links TRBV29-1 with TRBJ1-2; D may be TRBD1 (5 bases). CDR1 and CDR2 (germline): SQVTM, ANQGSEA. V was cut by 7 bases and J by 4 bases, with 13 bases left in between. The CDR3 consists of 12 residues. The CDR3 bases are TGCAGCGCCCCCAGGGAAGTCTATGGCTACACCTTC. Residues: CSAPREVYGYTF.

The sample holds a few counts of this clonotype. The chain is built from TRBV5-1 and TRBJ1-2, with 8 positions matching TRBD1. J was trimmed by 8 bases and V by 6 bases; bases with no gene match: 12. Germline CDR1 is SGHRS and CDR2 is YFSETQ. CDR3 length: 14 amino acids. For the CDR3, the DNA is TGCGCCAGCACCCTTGAGGGCAGGGGGCGAGGCTACACCTTC. It translates to CASTLEGRGRGYTF.

This clonotype was counted at least ten times. The V and J genes are TRBV12-3 or TRBV12-4 and TRBJ2-1, with 9 bases fitting TRBD1. The V and J ends lost 10 bases and 1 base, in that order; junction bases with no gene match: 8. The CDR3 extends over 15 amino acids. The CDR3 sequence is CATTPGTGSYNEQFF. Written as DNA, the CDR3 is TGTGCCACCACGCCCGGGACAGGGTCCTACAATGAGCAGTTCTTC.

This clonotype was recorded at least ten times. V usage is TRBV4-3 and J usage is TRBJ1-5, with 7 bases matching TRBD1. The CDR3 has 18 amino acids. In germline, CDR1 is LGHNA, CDR2 YSLEER. J gave up 1 base and V 3 bases, and 12 bases lay outside the gene matches. CDR3 in DNA: TGCGCCAGCAGCCACGGTTATTACAGGGGAGGGAGCAATCAGCCCCAGCATTTT. This sequence encodes CASSHGYYRGGSNQPQHF.

This clonotype was counted only a few times. This rearrangement joins TRBV6-2 or TRBV6-3 to TRBJ2-5; 10 nucleotides agree with TRBD2. V lost 4 bases to trimming and J lost 4 bases; unmatched junction nucleotides: 9. This CDR3 has 16 amino acids. In germline, CDR1 is MNHEY, CDR2 SVGEGT. The CDR3 loop reads CASSSRPASGGETQYF. The CDR3 DNA reads as TGTGCCAGCAGTTCCCGTCCGGCTAGCGGGGGAGAGACCCAGTACTTC.

In this sample, this clonotype turned up many times. CDR3 sequence: CASAGKKRHNEQFF. Written as DNA, the CDR3 is TGTGCCAGCGCTGGAAAGAAAAGACACAATGAGCAGTTCTTC. V gene TRBV27 combines with J gene TRBJ2-1; D not resolved. Germline loops: CDR1 MNHEY, CDR2 SMNVEV (reference sequence). The V gene lost 8 bases and the J gene lost 5 bases, with 16 bases spanning the gap. CDR3 size: 14 residues.

In this sample, this clonotype turned up many times. CDR3 bases: TGTGCCAGCAGCCGACCGAGAGGGGCTAGCAATCAGCCCCAGCATTTT. It yields the protein CASSRPRGASNQPQHF. The V call is TRBV6-2 or TRBV6-3, the J call TRBJ1-5; perhaps TRBD1 as D (5 bases). V dropped 6 bases and J dropped 0 bases, with 15 bases sitting between them. CDR1 MNHEY and CDR2 SVGEGT come from the germline V gene. CDR3 length: 16 residues.

The gene calls are TRBV7-9 and TRBJ2-1; 14 bases agree with TRBD2. With 1 base clipped from V and 8 bases from J, the junction kept 7 bases outside the gene matches. The CDR3 contains 17 residues. CDR1 is SEHNR and CDR2 is FQNEAQ in the germline V gene (reference sequence). CDR3 loop: CASSLGAGTSGRHEQFF. DNA of the CDR3: TGTGCCAGCAGCTTAGGGGCCGGGACTAGCGGGAGACATGAGCAGTTCTTC. The full variable domain, its missing parts supplied by reference TRBV7-9 and TRBJ2-1, is DTGVSQNPRHKITKRGQNVTFRCDPISEHNRLYWYRQTLGQGPEFLTYFQNEAQLEKSRLLSDRFSAERPKGSFSTLEIQRTEQGDSAMYLCASSLGAGTSGRHEQFFGPGTRLTVL.

This clonotype was observed a few times. The V call is TRBV4-2, the J call TRBJ2-5; TRBD1 might be the D (8 bases). V dropped 5 bases and J dropped 7 bases, with 14 bases sitting between them. This CDR3 is built from 13 residues. Germline V gene lookup returns CDR1 LGHNA and CDR2 YNFKEQ. For the CDR3, the DNA is TGTGCCAGCAGCGTCCACAGGGGGGGGACCCAGTACTTC. It specifies CASSVHRGGTQYF.

In its sample, this clonotype was seen many times. The J gene is TRBJ1-6, the V gene TRBV10-3; the D gene is possibly TRBD1 (5 bases). Germline assignment: CDR1 ENHRY and CDR2 SYGVKD. Trimming pared 4 bases from V and 9 bases from J, leaving 13 bases between. The CDR3 spans 14 residues. CDR3 region: CAISAIGEGSPLHF. DNA for the CDR3: TGTGCCATCAGTGCGATAGGGGAAGGTTCACCCCTCCACTTT.

This clonotype was seen ten or more times. The chain couples TRBV12-3 or TRBV12-4 to TRBJ1-5; TRBD1 matches at 7 bases. The CDR3 has 14 residues. Trimming cost V 6 bases and J 3 bases; bases outside gene matches: 5. CDR3 in DNA: TGTGCCAGCAGCTTGACAGGGTTCAATCAGCCCCAGCATTTT. Translation gives CASSLTGFNQPQHF.

This clonotype has ten or more counts. V and J are TRBV5-1 and TRBJ2-3; tentatively, D is TRBD2 (8 bases). The CDR3 is 16 amino acids. Trimming stripped 4 bases from V and 5 bases from J, with 20 bases between. Germline CDR1 reads SGHRS; CDR2 reads YFSETQ. CDR3 sequence reads: CASSGTAGARGDTQYF. CDR3 nucleotides: TGCGCCAGCAGCGGGACAGCGGGGGCCAGGGGAGATACGCAGTATTTT.